This T cell receptor (beta chain) is drawn from a study of human thymus T cells. Germline-derived CDR1 and CDR2 are MNHEY and SVGAGI. The CDR3 has 12 residues. Thymic tissue was derived from resections collected during corrective heart surgery. Donors consisted of healthy Finnish infants (having corrective surgery for congenital heart defects). About this clone: Relative to the germline gene, one junction end is altered; a read error may explain this. Other DNA sequences within the sample encode an identical CDR3.

The table came from immunoSEQ multiplex PCR; TCRdb's copy has only in-frame clones and leaves some out. The sample has tens of thousands of clones, 90% to 95% seen once. The gene calls are TRBV6-5 and TRBJ2-7; D call uncertain. Sequencing was done on a sample of thymus tissue. This clonotype was obtained from a girl in the first two years of life with a congenital heart defect but otherwise immunologically healthy. Here the CDR3 DNA reads TGCGCCAGCAGTTACTTGGATGGCGAGCAGTACTTC. Encoded protein: CASSYLDGEQYF.